Shown below are 17 T cell receptor beta chains from a single sample sequenced in a study of CD8 T cells in Susac syndrome (dated by TCRdb to 2018 to 2020). The method behind the library was the immunoSEQ multiplex PCR assay. RNA was extracted using the RNeasy kit, and about 0.45 to 1 microgram was reverse transcribed with random hexamers. The public sequencing data were trimmed at Q25 with fastp and processed into clonotypes with MiXCR by TCRdb, which kept only in-frame beta chains. Entries are consolidated by CDR3 protein sequence, retaining the most common genes and DNA. The sample has about 200,000 distinct CDR3 sequences on record, 80% to 95% of them singletons. About 0.13% of the sample rests with the top ten. The material sequenced was CD8+ T cells from PBMCs. Receptor source: a human donor with multiple sclerosis.

V gene TRBV19 combines with J gene TRBJ2-7, with D perhaps matching TRBD2 (5 bases). CDR3 size: 15 residues. V was clipped by 5 bases and J by 4 bases, with 18 bases between them. Germline CDR1 is LNHDA and CDR2 is SQIVND (reference sequence). In DNA, the CDR3 is TGTGCCAGTAGTGCGGGCCACACCGAAGGTTACGAGCAGTACTTC. It codes for CASSAGHTEGYEQYF.

This chain joins TRBV29-1 and TRBJ2-1; 9 nucleotides align to TRBD1. This CDR3 contains 15 residues. CDR1 SQVTM and CDR2 ANQGSEA come from the germline V gene. Trimming cost V 0 bases and J 4 bases; bases outside gene matches: 4. This CDR3 reads CSVEDRDRVYNEQFF. CDR3 in DNA: TGCAGCGTTGAAGATCGGGACAGGGTGTACAATGAGCAGTTCTTC.

The chain links TRBV27 to TRBJ2-2, with TRBD1 as a possible D gene (6 bases). V was shortened by 6 bases and J by 0 bases, with 8 bases between the two germline ends. The CDR3 length is 14 residues. Germline values: CDR1 MNHEY, CDR2 SMNVEV (reference sequence). DNA of the CDR3: TGTGCCAGCAGGACAGGTCCGAACACCGGGGAGCTGTTTTTT. Amino acid sequence: CASRTGPNTGELFF.

In DNA, the CDR3 is TGTGCCAGCAGCCCCCGGACTAGCGGGTACACAGATACGCAGTATTTT. This gives the protein CASSPRTSGYTDTQYF. The chain uses TRBV9 and TRBJ2-3; 11 bases fit TRBD2. Unmatched junction bases numbered 6, after V lost 4 bases and J lost 2 bases. In germline, CDR1 is SGDLS, CDR2 YYNGEE. This CDR3 comprises 16 residues.

This chain joins TRBV2 and TRBJ1-2, with 12 positions matching TRBD1. V was pared by 3 bases and J by 6 bases, with 8 bases of the junction left unmatched. CDR3 size: 16 residues. The germline V gene has CDR1 SNHLY and CDR2 FYNNEI. The CDR3 spells CASSEGQGALINGYTF. The CDR3 DNA reads TGTGCCAGCAGTGAGGGACAGGGGGCGCTGATAAATGGCTACACCTTC.

V gene TRBV7-9 combines with J gene TRBJ2-3; D call uncertain. V lost 4 bases to trimming and J lost 10 bases, with 9 bases between them. Per the germline V gene, CDR1 is SEHNR and CDR2 is FQNEAQ (reference sequence). CDR3 length equals 11 residues. CDR3 region: CASSSPDPQYF. DNA of the CDR3: TGTGCCAGCAGCTCACCTGATCCGCAGTATTTT.

The chain couples TRBV6-2 or TRBV6-3 to TRBJ2-7; 11 bases align to TRBD2. Germline values: CDR1 MNHEY, CDR2 SVGEGT. The ends lost 5 bases at V and 1 base at J; junction bases unmatched: 16. This CDR3 region has 19 residues. The CDR3 loop is CASSLGPGLAGGPSYEQYF. Here the CDR3 DNA reads TGTGCCAGCAGTCTGGGACCCGGGCTAGCGGGAGGACCATCCTACGAGCAGTACTTC.

This chain joins TRBV7-9 and TRBJ2-7; D unclear. Germline V CDR1 and CDR2: SEHNR, FQNEAQ (reference sequence). The CDR3 totals 14 residues. Between the trimmed V and J ends, which lost 2 bases and 3 bases, there was a span of 11 bases. The CDR3 DNA is TGTGCCAGCAGCTTAATAGGTCCAGACTACGAGCAGTACTTC. This translates into CASSLIGPDYEQYF.

The V call is TRBV9, the J call TRBJ2-3; 7 positions agree with TRBD1. The CDR3 totals 15 residues. Germline V lookup: CDR1 SGDLS, CDR2 YYNGEE. With 0 bases clipped from V and 0 bases from J, the junction kept 1 base outside the gene matches. CDR3 coding DNA: TGTGCCAGCAGCGTAGTGGGACAGAGCACAGATACGCAGTATTTT. This translates into CASSVVGQSTDTQYF. The variable domain in full, completed from reference TRBV9 and TRBJ2-3, reads DSGVTQTPKHLITATGQRVTLRCSPRSGDLSVYWYQQSLDQGLQFLIQYYNGEERAKGNILERFSAQQFPDLHSELNLSSLELGDSALYFCASSVVGQSTDTQYFGPGTRLTVL.

The V gene is TRBV9, the J gene TRBJ1-2, with unresolved D. Germline CDR1 and CDR2: SGDLS and YYNGEE. Trimming shortened V by 3 bases and J by 7 bases, and 10 bases separated the two germline ends. The CDR3 length is 12 residues. CDR3 amino acids: CASSAGSSGYTF. CDR3 DNA: TGTGCCAGCAGCGCCGGATCCTCTGGCTACACCTTC.

V usage is TRBV12-3 or TRBV12-4 and J usage is TRBJ1-3; D not resolved. The CDR3 contains 12 residues. Between the trimmed V and J ends, which lost 7 bases and 4 bases, there was a span of 8 bases. The CDR3 protein is CASTETGNTIYF. The DNA of the CDR3 is TGTGCCAGCACGGAGACCGGAAACACCATATATTTT.

V is TRBV6-2 or TRBV6-3 and J is TRBJ1-1; 8 bases match TRBD1. Per the germline V gene, CDR1 is MNHEY and CDR2 is SVGEGT. Trimming took 5 bases from V and 4 from J; bases not matched to a gene: 6. The CDR3 length is 14 residues. The CDR3 region has the DNA TGTGCCAGCAGTACTTTTGACAGGGGCACTGAAGCTTTCTTT. Residues: CASSTFDRGTEAFF.

This clonotype was picked up one time. The genes are TRBV29-1 and TRBJ2-1, with 9 bases that match TRBD2. Per germline, CDR1 SQVTM and CDR2 ANQGSEA. J was trimmed by 8 bases and V by 6 bases; bases with no gene match: 14. The length of the CDR3 is 15 residues. The CDR3: CSVPLTSGQFYEQFF. The CDR3 bases are TGCAGCGTCCCTCTGACTAGCGGTCAATTTTATGAGCAGTTCTTC.

The chain recombines TRBV9 with TRBJ2-7; TRBD2 agrees at 10 bases. V trimming: 7 bases; J trimming: 4 bases; junction bases outside the gene matches: 5. From germline, CDR1 is SGDLS and CDR2 YYNGEE. The CDR3 is 13 residues long. The CDR3 is CASGGLAQYEQYF. The CDR3 DNA follows: TGTGCCAGCGGGGGACTAGCGCAGTACGAGCAGTACTTC.

J is TRBJ1-1 and V is TRBV29-1, with 7 bases aligning to TRBD1. V lost 5 bases and J lost 0; bases outside the gene matches: 3. Per the germline V gene, CDR1 is SQVTM and CDR2 is ANQGSEA. CDR3 length equals 13 residues. The CDR3: CSVSGGLNTEAFF. CDR3 sequence (DNA): TGCAGCGTTTCAGGGGGTCTGAACACTGAAGCTTTCTTT.

The chain employs TRBV19 and TRBJ2-7; 10 bases are shared with TRBD1. The V and J ends lost 3 bases and 4 bases, in that order; junction bases with no gene match: 6. This CDR3 is built from 15 residues. Germline lookup yields CDR1 LNHDA and CDR2 SQIVND (reference sequence). CDR3 protein: CASSIRDRGSYEQYF. As DNA, the CDR3 is TGTGCCAGTAGTATCCGGGACAGGGGTAGTTACGAGCAGTACTTC. Supplemented by reference TRBV19 and TRBJ2-7, the full variable domain reads DGGITQSPKYLFRKEGQNVTLSCEQNLNHDAMYWYRQDPGQGLRLIYYSQIVNDFQKGDIAEGYSVSREKKESFPLTVTSAQKNPTAFYLCASSIRDRGSYEQYFGPGTRLTVT.

J is TRBJ2-5 and V is TRBV11-2, with D uncertain. Between the trimmed V and J ends, which lost 5 bases and 0 bases, there was a span of 10 bases. The CDR3 length is 14 residues. CDR1 and CDR2 from the germline V gene are SGHAT and FQNNGV. The CDR3 nucleotides are TGTGCCAGCAGCCGTTCCCGGGACCAAGAGACCCAGTACTTC. This translates into CASSRSRDQETQYF.